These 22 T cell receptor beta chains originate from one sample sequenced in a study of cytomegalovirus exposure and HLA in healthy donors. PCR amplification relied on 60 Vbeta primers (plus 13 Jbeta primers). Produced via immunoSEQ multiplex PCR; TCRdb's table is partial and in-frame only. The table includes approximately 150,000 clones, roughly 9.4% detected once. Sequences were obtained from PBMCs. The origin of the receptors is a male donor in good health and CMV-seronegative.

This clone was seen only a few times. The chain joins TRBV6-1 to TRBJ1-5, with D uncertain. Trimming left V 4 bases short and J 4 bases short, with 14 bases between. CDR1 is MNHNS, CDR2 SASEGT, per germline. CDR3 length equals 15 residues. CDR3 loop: CASSGTHRENQPQHF. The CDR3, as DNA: TGTGCCAGCAGTGGTACTCACCGGGAAAATCAGCCCCAGCATTTT.

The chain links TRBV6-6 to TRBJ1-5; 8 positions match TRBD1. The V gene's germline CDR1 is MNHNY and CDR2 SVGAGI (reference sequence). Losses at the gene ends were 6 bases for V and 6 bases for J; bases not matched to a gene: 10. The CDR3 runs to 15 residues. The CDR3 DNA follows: TGTGCCAGCAGACTTCTACAGGGGACAGGTCAGCCCCAGCATTTT. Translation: CASRLLQGTGQPQHF.

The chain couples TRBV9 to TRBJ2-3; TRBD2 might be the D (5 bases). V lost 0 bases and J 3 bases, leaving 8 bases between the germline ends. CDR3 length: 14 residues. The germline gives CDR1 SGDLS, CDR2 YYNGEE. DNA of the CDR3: TGTGCCAGCAGCGTAGCAACTAGGACAGATACGCAGTATTTT. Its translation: CASSVATRTDTQYF.

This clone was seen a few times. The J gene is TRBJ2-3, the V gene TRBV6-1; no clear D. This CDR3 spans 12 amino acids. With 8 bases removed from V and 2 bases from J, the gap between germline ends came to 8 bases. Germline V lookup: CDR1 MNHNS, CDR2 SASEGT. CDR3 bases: TGTGCCAGCCATACCTACACAGATACGCAGTATTTT. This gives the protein CASHTYTDTQYF.

CDR3 nucleotide sequence: TGTGCCAGCAGTGATGAGCACCCCTCCTACGAGCAGTACTTC. Encoded protein: CASSDEHPSYEQYF. This chain links TRBV25-1 with TRBJ2-7, with D hard to call. CDR1 is MGHDK and CDR2 is SYGVNS in the germline V gene. The CDR3 spans 14 residues. The germline V and J ends were trimmed by 3 bases and 0 bases, with 9 bases remaining between them.

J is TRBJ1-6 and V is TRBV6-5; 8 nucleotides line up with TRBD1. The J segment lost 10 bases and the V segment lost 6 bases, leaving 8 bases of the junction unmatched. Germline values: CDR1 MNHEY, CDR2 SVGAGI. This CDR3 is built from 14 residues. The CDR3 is CASRFTGGESPLHF. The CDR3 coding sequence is TGTGCCAGCAGATTCACAGGGGGGGAATCACCCCTCCACTTT.

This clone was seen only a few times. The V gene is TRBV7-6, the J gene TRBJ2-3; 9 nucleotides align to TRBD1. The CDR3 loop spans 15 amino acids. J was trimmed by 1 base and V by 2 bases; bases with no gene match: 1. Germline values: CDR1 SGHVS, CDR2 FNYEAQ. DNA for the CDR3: TGTGCCAGCAGCTTAAGGACAGGGGGCACAGATACGCAGTATTTT. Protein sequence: CASSLRTGGTDTQYF. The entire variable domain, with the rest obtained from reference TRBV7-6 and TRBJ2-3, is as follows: GAGVSQSPRYKVTKRGQDVALRCDPISGHVSLYWYRQALGQGPEFLTYFNYEAQQDKSGLPNDRFSAERPEGSISTLTIQRTEQRDSAMYRCASSLRTGGTDTQYFGPGTRLTVL.

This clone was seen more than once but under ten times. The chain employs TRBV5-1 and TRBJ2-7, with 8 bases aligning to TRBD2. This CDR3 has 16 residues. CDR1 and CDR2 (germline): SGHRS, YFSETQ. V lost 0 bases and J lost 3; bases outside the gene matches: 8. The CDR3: CASSLVWGGGNYEQYF. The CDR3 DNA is TGCGCCAGCAGCTTGGTGTGGGGCGGGGGGAACTACGAGCAGTACTTC.

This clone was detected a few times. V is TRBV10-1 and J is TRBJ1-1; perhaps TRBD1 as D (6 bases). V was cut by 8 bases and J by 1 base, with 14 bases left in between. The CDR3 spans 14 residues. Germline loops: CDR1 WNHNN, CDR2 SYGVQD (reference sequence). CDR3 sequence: CASRYEQGNTEAFF. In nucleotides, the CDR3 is TGCGCCAGCCGATACGAACAGGGGAACACTGAAGCTTTCTTT.

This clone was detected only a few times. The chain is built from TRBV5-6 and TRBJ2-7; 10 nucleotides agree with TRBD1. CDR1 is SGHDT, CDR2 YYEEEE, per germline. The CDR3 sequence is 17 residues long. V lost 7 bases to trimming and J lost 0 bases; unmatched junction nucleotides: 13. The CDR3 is CASSLSWGQGNSYEQYF. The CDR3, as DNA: TGTGCCAGCTCTTTGTCGTGGGGACAGGGGAACTCCTACGAGCAGTACTTC. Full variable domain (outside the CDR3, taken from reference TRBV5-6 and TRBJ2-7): DAGVTQSPTHLIKTRGQQVTLRCSPKSGHDTVSWYQQALGQGPQFIFQYYEEEERQRGNFPDRFSGHQFPNYSSELNVNALLLGDSALYLCASSLSWGQGNSYEQYFGPGTRLTVT.

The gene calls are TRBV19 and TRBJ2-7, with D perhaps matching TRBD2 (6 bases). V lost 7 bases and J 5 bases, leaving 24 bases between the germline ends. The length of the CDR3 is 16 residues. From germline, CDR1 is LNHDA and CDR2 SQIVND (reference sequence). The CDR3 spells CASTPGGQAVRNEQYF. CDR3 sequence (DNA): TGTGCCAGTACCCCAGGAGGGCAGGCGGTAAGAAACGAGCAGTACTTC. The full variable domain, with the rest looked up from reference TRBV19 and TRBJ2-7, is DGGITQSPKYLFRKEGQNVTLSCEQNLNHDAMYWYRQDPGQGLRLIYYSQIVNDFQKGDIAEGYSVSREKKESFPLTVTSAQKNPTAFYLCASTPGGQAVRNEQYFGPGTRLTVT.

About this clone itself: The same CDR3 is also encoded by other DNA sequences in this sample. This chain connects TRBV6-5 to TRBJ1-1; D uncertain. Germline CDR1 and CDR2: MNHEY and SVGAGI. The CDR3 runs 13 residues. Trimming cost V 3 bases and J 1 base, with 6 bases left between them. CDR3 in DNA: TGTGCCAGCAGTTATACCGGGAACACTGAAGCTTTCTTT. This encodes CASSYTGNTEAFF.

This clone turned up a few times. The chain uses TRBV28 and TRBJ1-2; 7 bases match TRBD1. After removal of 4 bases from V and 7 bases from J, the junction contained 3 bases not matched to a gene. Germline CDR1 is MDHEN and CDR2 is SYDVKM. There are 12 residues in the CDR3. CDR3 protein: CASSSGDSGYTF. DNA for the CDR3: TGTGCCAGCAGTTCCGGGGACAGTGGCTACACCTTC.

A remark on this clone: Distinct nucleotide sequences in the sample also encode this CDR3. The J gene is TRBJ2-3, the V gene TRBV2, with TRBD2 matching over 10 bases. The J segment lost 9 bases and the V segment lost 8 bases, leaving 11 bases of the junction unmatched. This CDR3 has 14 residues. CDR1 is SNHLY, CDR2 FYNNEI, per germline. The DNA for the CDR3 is TGTGCCAGCGGCTGGACTAGCGGCTCGTGGACGCAGTATTTT. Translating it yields CASGWTSGSWTQYF.

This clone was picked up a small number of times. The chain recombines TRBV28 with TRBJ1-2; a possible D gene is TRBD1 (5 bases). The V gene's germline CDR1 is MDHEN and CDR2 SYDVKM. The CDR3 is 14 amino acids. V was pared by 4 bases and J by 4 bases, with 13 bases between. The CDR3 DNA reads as TGTGCCAGCAGTTCAGGGATAGGGGCCTATGGCTACACCTTC. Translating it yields CASSSGIGAYGYTF.

This chain's CDR3 is CAWSVSGIGGETQYF. Here the CDR3 DNA reads TGTGCCTGGAGTGTTAGCGGCATAGGTGGAGAGACCCAGTACTTC. The rearrangement links TRBV30 to TRBJ2-5; perhaps TRBD2 as D (6 bases). V lost 0 bases, J lost 4 bases, and 15 bases lay in between. Looked up from germline, CDR1 is GTSNPN and CDR2 is SVGIG (reference sequence). The CDR3 totals 15 residues.

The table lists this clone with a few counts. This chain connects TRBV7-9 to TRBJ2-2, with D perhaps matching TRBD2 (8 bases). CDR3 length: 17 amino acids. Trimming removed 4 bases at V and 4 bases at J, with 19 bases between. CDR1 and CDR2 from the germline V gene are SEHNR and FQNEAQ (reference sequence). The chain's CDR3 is CASSSRGGGGPTGELFF. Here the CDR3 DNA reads TGTGCCAGCAGCTCCCGAGGGGGCGGGGGGCCCACCGGGGAGCTGTTTTTT.

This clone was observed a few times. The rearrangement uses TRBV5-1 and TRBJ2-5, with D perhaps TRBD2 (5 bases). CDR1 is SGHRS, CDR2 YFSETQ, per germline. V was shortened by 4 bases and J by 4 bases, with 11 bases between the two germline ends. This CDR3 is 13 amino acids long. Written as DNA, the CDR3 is TGCGCCAGCAGCCCAACTAGTAGAGAGACCCAGTACTTC. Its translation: CASSPTSRETQYF.

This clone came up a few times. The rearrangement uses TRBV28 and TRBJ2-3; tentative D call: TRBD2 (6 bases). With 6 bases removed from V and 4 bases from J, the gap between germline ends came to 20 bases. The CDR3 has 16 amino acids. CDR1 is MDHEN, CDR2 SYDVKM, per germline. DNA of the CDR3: TGTGCCAGCAGGGAGGGGTTCCCCATCTCTGCAGATACGCAGTATTTT. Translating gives CASREGFPISADTQYF.

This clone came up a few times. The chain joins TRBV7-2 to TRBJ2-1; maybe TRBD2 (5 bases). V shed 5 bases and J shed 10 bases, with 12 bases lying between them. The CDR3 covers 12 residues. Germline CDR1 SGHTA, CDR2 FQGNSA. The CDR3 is CASSPPSYEQFF. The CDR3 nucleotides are TGTGCCAGCAGCCCCCCTAGCTACGAGCAGTTCTTC.

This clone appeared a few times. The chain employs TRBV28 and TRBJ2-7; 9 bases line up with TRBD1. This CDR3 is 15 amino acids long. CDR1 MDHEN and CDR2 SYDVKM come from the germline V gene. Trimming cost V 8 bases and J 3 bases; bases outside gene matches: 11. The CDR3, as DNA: TGTGCCAGCCCTCGACCGGGACAGGGACTCTACGAGCAGTACTTC. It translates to CASPRPGQGLYEQYF.

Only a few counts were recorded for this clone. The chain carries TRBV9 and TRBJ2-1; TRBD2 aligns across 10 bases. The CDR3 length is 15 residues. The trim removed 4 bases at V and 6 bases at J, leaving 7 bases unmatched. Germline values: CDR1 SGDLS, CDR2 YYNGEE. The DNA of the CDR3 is TGTGCCAGCAGCCCCGGGTCTAGCGGGAGCAATGAGCAGTTCTTC. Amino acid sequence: CASSPGSSGSNEQFF.